This is a list of T cell receptor beta chains from one sample in a study of blood T cell repertoires in COVID-19. TCRdb's table, derived via immunoSEQ multiplex PCR, lists solely in-frame clones and lacks some. The sample has under 400,000 clones, roughly nine tenths seen once. Sequenced input: peripheral blood. The receptors were sampled from a woman aged 60 to 75 with COVID-19, enrolled during active disease. CDR3s include the opening cysteine and the closing phenylalanine or tryptophan. Each record gives: V gene, D gene, J gene, CDR3 protein. The D gene is left open where the match is weak.

V gene: TRBV2; D gene: TRBD1; J gene: TRBJ1-1; CDR3 protein: CARGGGYRAFF
V gene: TRBV2; D gene: TRBD1; J gene: TRBJ2-3; CDR3 protein: CASSVGQGITDTQYF
V gene: TRBV7-9; D gene: -; J gene: TRBJ1-6; CDR3 protein: CASSLVGQRNSPLHF
V gene: TRBV28; D gene: TRBD1; J gene: TRBJ1-2; CDR3 protein: CASSHPEQGTYGYTF
V gene: TRBV3-1/TRBV3-2; D gene: -; J gene: TRBJ2-7; CDR3 protein: CASSQGTRGVPYEQYF
V gene: TRBV5-4; D gene: TRBD1; J gene: TRBJ1-2; CDR3 protein: CASSDDRGYYGYTF
V gene: TRBV28; D gene: -; J gene: TRBJ1-1; CDR3 protein: CASSPQGSEAFF
V gene: TRBV5-8; D gene: TRBD1; J gene: TRBJ1-5; CDR3 protein: CASSPDRGVNQPQHF
V gene: TRBV6-5; D gene: TRBD1; J gene: TRBJ2-2; CDR3 protein: CASSLGQGAYGELFF
V gene: TRBV4-1; D gene: TRBD1; J gene: TRBJ2-3; CDR3 protein: CASSQLDRGRLDTQYF
V gene: TRBV2; D gene: TRBD2; J gene: TRBJ2-3; CDR3 protein: CASGSGGARDTQYF
V gene: TRBV15; D gene: -; J gene: TRBJ1-2; CDR3 protein: CATSSFPSNYGYTF
V gene: TRBV7-2; D gene: TRBD1; J gene: TRBJ2-1; CDR3 protein: CASSLMAGQGANEQFF
V gene: TRBV3-1/TRBV3-2; D gene: -; J gene: TRBJ1-1; CDR3 protein: CASSQAIRATEAFF
V gene: TRBV29-1; D gene: TRBD1; J gene: TRBJ1-2; CDR3 protein: CSVGPGQVYGYTF
V gene: TRBV2; D gene: TRBD2; J gene: TRBJ2-4; CDR3 protein: CASTSGGAKNIQYF
V gene: TRBV5-5; D gene: -; J gene: TRBJ1-1; CDR3 protein: CASSTNSGLGNTEAFF
V gene: TRBV7-9; D gene: -; J gene: TRBJ1-1; CDR3 protein: CASSLRDPGQKKNTEAFF
V gene: TRBV28; D gene: TRBD1; J gene: TRBJ1-2; CDR3 protein: CASSLSRTGWEGYTF
V gene: TRBV6-6; D gene: TRBD1; J gene: TRBJ1-1; CDR3 protein: CASSFGQGNTEAFF
V gene: TRBV7-9; D gene: TRBD1; J gene: TRBJ1-1; CDR3 protein: CASSLATGGVLYTEAFF
V gene: TRBV9; D gene: TRBD2; J gene: TRBJ2-1; CDR3 protein: CASSPRGLAGGSYNEQFF
V gene: TRBV6-6; D gene: TRBD1; J gene: TRBJ2-2; CDR3 protein: CASSRTGQAGNTGELFF
V gene: TRBV29-1; D gene: TRBD1; J gene: TRBJ1-2; CDR3 protein: CSVWGLGQAGNYGYTF
V gene: TRBV19; D gene: TRBD1; J gene: TRBJ1-1; CDR3 protein: CASRLTGVRTEAFF
V gene: TRBV2; D gene: TRBD2; J gene: TRBJ2-1; CDR3 protein: CASSPRLAGINEQFF
V gene: TRBV27; D gene: TRBD1; J gene: TRBJ1-1; CDR3 protein: CASSPRQGSSEAFF
V gene: TRBV27; D gene: -; J gene: TRBJ1-5; CDR3 protein: CASRPGHRIEQPQHF
V gene: TRBV7-3; D gene: TRBD1; J gene: TRBJ2-1; CDR3 protein: CASSSSGTVFYNEQFF
V gene: TRBV19; D gene: -; J gene: TRBJ1-2; CDR3 protein: CASSLPGETGPQGYTF
V gene: TRBV18; D gene: TRBD2; J gene: TRBJ2-7; CDR3 protein: CASSPLGTSQAHEQYF
V gene: TRBV28; D gene: -; J gene: TRBJ1-1; CDR3 protein: CASSSPPARAVNTEAFF
V gene: TRBV15; D gene: TRBD2; J gene: TRBJ2-7; CDR3 protein: CATSRGKAGEYEQYF
V gene: TRBV19; D gene: TRBD1; J gene: TRBJ1-6; CDR3 protein: CASSPRTGGNGSPLHF
V gene: TRBV7-9; D gene: -; J gene: TRBJ2-3; CDR3 protein: CASSLGQLPTDTQYF
V gene: TRBV29-1; D gene: TRBD1; J gene: TRBJ2-1; CDR3 protein: CSVGGTVASNEQFF
V gene: TRBV5-1; D gene: TRBD1; J gene: TRBJ1-1; CDR3 protein: CASSLGQGGNTEAFF
V gene: TRBV5-1; D gene: TRBD2; J gene: TRBJ2-5; CDR3 protein: CASSLQSSGGQETQYF
V gene: TRBV7-8; D gene: -; J gene: TRBJ2-2; CDR3 protein: CASSLVPREGGQGGELFF
V gene: TRBV5-1; D gene: -; J gene: TRBJ1-1; CDR3 protein: CASSYTGRTEAFF